Below are 14 T cell receptor beta chains sequenced from a single sample in a study of blood T cell repertoires in COVID-19. TCRdb's copy holds only in-frame clones and misses some; the assay was immunoSEQ multiplex PCR. The sample lists 350,000 to 400,000 clones, 85% to 90% occurring once. The sequenced sample was PBMCs or T cells enriched from blood (not recorded which). The receptors here all came from a woman in her thirties who had recovered from COVID-19.

This clone has just one count. This chain joins TRBV5-1 and TRBJ1-3; 9 bases match TRBD1. J lost 6 bases, V lost 7 bases, and 11 bases had no gene match. CDR1 and CDR2 from the germline V gene are SGHRS and YFSETQ. The CDR3 contains 15 residues. In DNA, the CDR3 is TGCGCCAGCTTCAGAGGGACAGGGTCGGAAAACACCATATATTTT. Translated: CASFRGTGSENTIYF.

This sequence joins TRBV19 and TRBJ1-6; 7 positions match TRBD1. CDR1 is LNHDA, CDR2 SQIVND, per germline (reference sequence). Trimming at V came to 6 bases and at J to 9 bases, leaving 8 bases not matched to a gene. CDR3 size: 14 residues. The CDR3, as DNA: TGTGCCAGTAGGGAGGGGGCGTTCGGTTCACCCCTCCACTTT. This codes for CASREGAFGSPLHF.

The chain links TRBV5-4 to TRBJ2-5; 10 bases are shared with TRBD2. The V and J ends lost 0 bases and 6 bases, in that order; junction bases with no gene match: 11. The germline V gene encodes CDR1 SGHNT and CDR2 YYREEE (reference sequence). CDR3 length equals 17 residues. CDR3 coding DNA: TGTGCCAGCAGCTTGGCTGGGGGAGCGGGAGGGAGACAGACCCAGTACTTC. It specifies CASSLAGGAGGRQTQYF.

The V gene is TRBV11-3, the J gene TRBJ2-3; 9 bases match TRBD2. The germline gives CDR1 SGHNT, CDR2 YENEEA. The CDR3 sequence is 16 residues long. The J segment lost 4 bases and the V segment lost 1 base, leaving 6 bases of the junction unmatched. In DNA, the CDR3 is TGTGCCAGCAGCTTAGGAGCGGGGGGCCCGGCAGATACGCAGTATTTT. Encoded protein: CASSLGAGGPADTQYF.

This chain links TRBV27 with TRBJ1-1; D might be TRBD1 (5 bases). Per the germline V gene, CDR1 is MNHEY and CDR2 is SMNVEV (reference sequence). The CDR3 is made up of 13 amino acids. The V gene lost 7 bases and the J gene lost 4 bases, with 13 bases spanning the gap. CDR3 in amino acids: CASTSSGITEAFF. In nucleotides, the CDR3 is TGTGCCAGCACCTCTTCAGGGATCACTGAAGCTTTCTTT.

The chain recombines TRBV7-9 with TRBJ1-3; 8 nucleotides match TRBD1. The CDR3 sequence is 15 residues long. The V and J ends lost 2 bases and 2 bases, in that order; junction bases with no gene match: 2. Germline CDR1 and CDR2: SEHNR and FQNEAQ (reference sequence). CDR3 nucleotide sequence: TGTGCCAGCAGCTTACTGGACAGGGCTGGAAACACCATATATTTT. This translates into CASSLLDRAGNTIYF.

This clone was recorded a few times. The V call is TRBV2, the J call TRBJ2-7, with D maybe TRBD2 (6 bases). Germline lookup yields CDR1 SNHLY and CDR2 FYNNEI. The CDR3 covers 17 residues. V was cut by 1 base and J by 2 bases, with 18 bases left in between. In DNA, the CDR3 is TGTGCCAGCAGTGAAGGAGGATGGGGGGTTCTCCCCTACGAGCAGTACTTC. Protein sequence: CASSEGGWGVLPYEQYF.

This sequence joins TRBV30 and TRBJ1-3; 11 bases match TRBD1. CDR1 and CDR2 (germline): GTSNPN, SVGIG (reference sequence). The CDR3 is 14 amino acids. The V and J ends lost 5 bases and 3 bases, in that order; junction bases with no gene match: 3. CDR3 in DNA: TGTGCCTGGTGGGACAGGGGGTTTGGAAACACCATATATTTT. Protein product: CAWWDRGFGNTIYF.

This clone was recorded once. J is TRBJ1-5 and V is TRBV28; TRBD1 matches 8 bases. The CDR3 is 16 amino acids. The ends lost 7 bases at V and 0 bases at J; junction bases unmatched: 8. The V gene's germline CDR1 is MDHEN and CDR2 SYDVKM. The CDR3 region has the DNA TGTGCCAGCAAAACAGGGGGTTGGGATAGCAATCAGCCCCAGCATTTT. Amino acid sequence: CASKTGGWDSNQPQHF.

The V gene is TRBV25-1, the J gene TRBJ1-1, with a possible D match to TRBD1 (5 bases). The CDR3 is made up of 15 amino acids. The V gene's germline CDR1 is MGHDK and CDR2 SYGVNS. Trimming cost V 3 bases and J 5 bases, with 16 bases left between them. The CDR3 sequence is CASSDRGGVGTEAFF. The CDR3 bases are TGTGCCAGCAGTGATAGAGGAGGGGTGGGGACTGAAGCTTTCTTT. The full variable domain, in which reference TRBV25-1 and TRBJ1-1 provide the parts outside the CDR3, is EADIYQTPRYLVIGTGKKITLECSQTMGHDKMYWYQQDPGMELHLIHYSYGVNSTEKGDLSSESTVSRIRTEHFPLTLESARPSHTSQYLCASSDRGGVGTEAFFGQGTRLTVV.

The DNA of the CDR3 is TGTGCCAGCAGCTATAGTGCGGAAGAAAACCTCCACTTT. This gives the protein CASSYSAEENLHF. The gene calls are TRBV5-4 and TRBJ1-6; D is unresolved. Germline V gene lookup returns CDR1 SGHNT and CDR2 YYREEE (reference sequence). The CDR3 length is 13 residues. V lost 3 bases and J lost 15, with 16 bases in between.

The chain has TRBV30 and TRBJ1-2; D uncertain. This CDR3 is built from 14 residues. The germline gives CDR1 GTSNPN, CDR2 SVGIG (reference sequence). Trimming took off 1 base at V and 4 bases at J, with 13 bases between the two ends. CDR3: CAWSERTDFYGYTF. The CDR3 nucleotides read TGTGCCTGGAGTGAAAGGACGGACTTCTATGGCTACACCTTC.

This clone occurred once. The chain combines TRBV28 with TRBJ2-5; D is uncertain. CDR1 and CDR2 from the germline V gene are MDHEN and SYDVKM. This CDR3 spans 15 amino acids. The ends were cut back, 6 bases at V and 0 bases at J, with 14 bases in the middle. The CDR3, as DNA: TGTGCCAGCAGGGCTGCAGCCGCGGACCAAGAGACCCAGTACTTC. Encoded protein: CASRAAAADQETQYF.

This clone appeared a few times. The genes are TRBV19 and TRBJ2-5; 12 nucleotides align to TRBD2. Germline V CDR1 and CDR2: LNHDA, SQIVND (reference sequence). This CDR3 is built from 15 residues. Unmatched junction bases numbered 4, after V lost 3 bases and J lost 5 bases. DNA for the CDR3: TGTGCCAGTAGTATGTTGGGGACTAGCGGGGAGACCCAGTACTTC. This sequence encodes CASSMLGTSGETQYF. Supplemented by reference TRBV19 and TRBJ2-5, the full variable domain reads DGGITQSPKYLFRKEGQNVTLSCEQNLNHDAMYWYRQDPGQGLRLIYYSQIVNDFQKGDIAEGYSVSREKKESFPLTVTSAQKNPTAFYLCASSMLGTSGETQYFGPGTRLLVL.